This T cell receptor (beta chain) was sequenced for a study of glioma-infiltrating T cells. The germline gives CDR1 MNHNS, CDR2 SASEGT. CDR3 length: 13 amino acids. The V gene lost 8 bases and the J gene lost 2 bases, with 12 bases spanning the gap. In the case of this clonotype: The antigen is not known.

General study findings and limits: Very few CDR3 sequences were shared between tissue and blood. Above-expected tissue-blood divergence occurred in all gliomas, most in low-grade ones.

TCR alpha and beta CDR3 regions were amplified from RNA using iRepertoire nested multiplex PCR. Tissue mRNA or PBMC total RNA, roughly 100-400 ng, went into one-step reverse transcription and amplification. TCRdb passed the multiplex PCR reads through MiXCR, listing each CDR3 protein once. The sample holds around 90,000 distinct CDR3 sequences, roughly 37% seen once. Source material: glioma tissue, nonneoplastic brain tissue, or PBMCs (not recorded which). The genes are TRBV6-1 and TRBJ1-2, with D perhaps TRBD1 (5 bases). This sequence was found in a human donor with low-grade glioma or glioblastoma, undergoing nonglioma brain surgery, or in good health (not recorded which). CDR3 sequence reads: CASWPGTNYGYTF. The CDR3 DNA reads as TGTGCCAGCTGGCCAGGGACCAACTATGGCTACACCTTC.